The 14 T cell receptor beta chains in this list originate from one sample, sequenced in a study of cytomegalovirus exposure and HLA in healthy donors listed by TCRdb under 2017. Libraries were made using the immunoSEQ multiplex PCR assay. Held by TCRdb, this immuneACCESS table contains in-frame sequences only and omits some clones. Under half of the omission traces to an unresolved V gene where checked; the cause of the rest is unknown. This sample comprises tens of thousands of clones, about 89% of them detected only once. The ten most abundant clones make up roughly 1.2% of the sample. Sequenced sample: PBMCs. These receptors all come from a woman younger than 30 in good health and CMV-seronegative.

Written as DNA, the CDR3 is TGTGCCAGCAGTGAGTTGGGACAGGGGGCTTCCGAGCAGTACTTC. Amino acids: CASSELGQGASEQYF. This chain connects TRBV2 to TRBJ2-7; TRBD1 matches 12 bases. With 3 bases clipped from V and 6 bases from J, the junction kept 6 bases outside the gene matches. The CDR3 is 15 residues long. CDR1 is SNHLY and CDR2 is FYNNEI in the germline V gene.

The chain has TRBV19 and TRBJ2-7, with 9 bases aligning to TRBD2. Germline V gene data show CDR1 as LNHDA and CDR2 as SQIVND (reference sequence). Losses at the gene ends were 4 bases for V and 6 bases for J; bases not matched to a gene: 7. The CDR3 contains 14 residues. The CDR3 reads CASSTSVAGAEQYF. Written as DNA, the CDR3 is TGTGCCAGTAGTACAAGTGTAGCGGGGGCCGAGCAGTACTTC.

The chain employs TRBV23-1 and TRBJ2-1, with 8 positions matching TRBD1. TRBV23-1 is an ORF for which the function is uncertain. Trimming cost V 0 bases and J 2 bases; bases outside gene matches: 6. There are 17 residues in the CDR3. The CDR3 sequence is CASSQSRTGRTYNEQFF. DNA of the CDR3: TGCGCCAGCAGTCAATCTAGGACAGGGCGAACCTACAATGAGCAGTTCTTC.

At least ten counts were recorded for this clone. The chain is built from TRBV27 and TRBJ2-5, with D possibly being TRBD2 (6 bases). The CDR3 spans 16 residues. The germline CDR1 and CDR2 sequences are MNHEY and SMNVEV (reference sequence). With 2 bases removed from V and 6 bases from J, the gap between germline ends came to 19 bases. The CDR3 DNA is TGTGCCAGCAGTTTAAGTAGCGGCTCCCCCCCGAAGACCCAGTACTTC. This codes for CASSLSSGSPPKTQYF.

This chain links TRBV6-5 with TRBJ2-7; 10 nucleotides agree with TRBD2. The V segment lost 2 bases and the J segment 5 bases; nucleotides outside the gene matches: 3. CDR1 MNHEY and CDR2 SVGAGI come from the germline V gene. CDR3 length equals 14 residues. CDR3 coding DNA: TGTGCCAGCAGTTACGGACTAGCGGTAGACGAGCAGTACTTC. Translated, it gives CASSYGLAVDEQYF.

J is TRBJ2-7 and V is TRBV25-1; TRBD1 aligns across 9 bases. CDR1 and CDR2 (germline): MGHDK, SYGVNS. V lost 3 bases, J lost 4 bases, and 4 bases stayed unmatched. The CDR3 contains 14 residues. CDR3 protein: CASSEDRGVYEQYF. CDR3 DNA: TGTGCCAGCAGTGAGGACAGGGGTGTATACGAGCAGTACTTC.

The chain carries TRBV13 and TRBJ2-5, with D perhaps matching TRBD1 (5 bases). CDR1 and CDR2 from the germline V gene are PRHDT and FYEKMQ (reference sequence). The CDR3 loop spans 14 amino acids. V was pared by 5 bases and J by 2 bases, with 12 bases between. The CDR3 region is CASSLKGVQETQYF. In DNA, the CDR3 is TGTGCCAGCAGCCTCAAAGGGGTGCAAGAGACCCAGTACTTC.

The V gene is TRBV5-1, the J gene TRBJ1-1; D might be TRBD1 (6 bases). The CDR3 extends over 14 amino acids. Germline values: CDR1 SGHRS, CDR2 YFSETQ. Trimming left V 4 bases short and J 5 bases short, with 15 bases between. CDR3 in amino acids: CASSTDRIGTEAFF. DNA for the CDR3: TGCGCCAGCAGCACCGACAGGATAGGGACTGAAGCTTTCTTT.

This CDR3 reads CSVEGGVTGELFF. DNA for the CDR3: TGCAGCGTTGAAGGCGGGGTCACCGGGGAGCTGTTTTTT. V is TRBV29-1 and J is TRBJ2-2; maybe TRBD2 (6 bases). The ends were cut back, 1 base at V and 4 bases at J, with 7 bases in the middle. Germline CDR1 and CDR2: SQVTM and ANQGSEA. CDR3 length: 13 residues.

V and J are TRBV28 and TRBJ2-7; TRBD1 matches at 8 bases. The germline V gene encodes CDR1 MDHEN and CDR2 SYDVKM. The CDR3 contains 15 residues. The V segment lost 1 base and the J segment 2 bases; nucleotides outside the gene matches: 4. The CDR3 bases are TGTGCCAGCAGTTTATTCGGGGACAGGACCTACGAGCAGTACTTC. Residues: CASSLFGDRTYEQYF. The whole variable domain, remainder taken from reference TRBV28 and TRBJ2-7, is DVKVTQSSRYLVKRTGEKVFLECVQDMDHENMFWYRQDPGLGLRLIYFSYDVKMKEKGDIPEGYSVSREKKERFSLILESASTNQTSMYLCASSLFGDRTYEQYFGPGTRLTVT.

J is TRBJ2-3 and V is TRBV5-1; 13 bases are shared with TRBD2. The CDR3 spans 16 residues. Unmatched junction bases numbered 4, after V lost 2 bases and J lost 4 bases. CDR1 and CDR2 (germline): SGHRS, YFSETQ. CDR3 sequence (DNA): TGCGCCAGCAGCTTAGGAACTAGCGGGAGGGCAGATACGCAGTATTTT. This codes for CASSLGTSGRADTQYF.

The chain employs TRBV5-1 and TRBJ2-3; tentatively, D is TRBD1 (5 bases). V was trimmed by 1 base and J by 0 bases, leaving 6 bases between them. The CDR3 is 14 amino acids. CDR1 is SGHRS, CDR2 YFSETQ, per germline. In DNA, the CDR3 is TGCGCCAGCAGCTTGAGACAGAGCACAGATACGCAGTATTTT. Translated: CASSLRQSTDTQYF. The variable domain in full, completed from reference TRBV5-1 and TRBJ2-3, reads KAGVTQTPRYLIKTRGQQVTLSCSPISGHRSVSWYQQTPGQGLQFLFEYFSETQRNKGNFPGRFSGRQFSNSRSEMNVSTLELGDSALYLCASSLRQSTDTQYFGPGTRLTVL.

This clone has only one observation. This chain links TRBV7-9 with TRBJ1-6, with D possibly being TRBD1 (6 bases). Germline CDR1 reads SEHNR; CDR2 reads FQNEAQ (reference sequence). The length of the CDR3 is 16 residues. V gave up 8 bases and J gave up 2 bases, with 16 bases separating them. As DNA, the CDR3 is TGTGCCAGCCGGGGGGCAGAATCGACCTATAATTCACCCCTCCACTTT. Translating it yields CASRGAESTYNSPLHF.

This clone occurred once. The CDR3: CASSVLRGRADTQYF. CDR3 DNA sequence: TGCGCCAGCAGTGTTCTGCGGGGAAGAGCAGATACGCAGTATTTT. The rearrangement uses TRBV10-1 and TRBJ2-3, with a weak D call TRBD2 (6 bases). V was trimmed by 4 bases and J by 4 bases, leaving 15 bases between them. This CDR3 is 15 amino acids long. Germline V gene lookup returns CDR1 WNHNN and CDR2 SYGVQD (reference sequence).